This TCR beta chain stems from a study of blood T cell repertoires in COVID-19. The V segment lost 5 bases and the J segment 4 bases; nucleotides outside the gene matches: 10. This CDR3 is 17 amino acids long. Germline V gene data show CDR1 as SGHNT and CDR2 as YENEEA. Profiled with immunoSEQ multiplex PCR; TCRdb holds only in-frame clones, not every one. The table lists 250,000 to 300,000 clones, 85% to 90% of them singletons, with about 2.1% in the top ten. The chain employs TRBV11-3 and TRBJ2-3, with 12 bases identical to TRBD2. Sequencing was carried out using peripheral blood. The TCR originated in a woman aged 55 to 70 with COVID-19, enrolled during active disease. CDR3 nucleotides: TGTGCCAGCAGCAAAAACCCTAGCGGGGGGGCAGCAGATACGCAGTATTTT. The encoded protein is CASSKNPSGGAADTQYF. Looking up the rest from reference TRBV11-3 and TRBJ2-3 gives the full variable domain: EAGVVQSPRYKIIEKKQPVAFWCNPISGHNTLYWYLQNLGQGPELLIRYENEEAVDDSQLPKDRFSAERLKGVDSTLKIQPAELGDSAVYLCASSKNPSGGAADTQYFGPGTRLTVL.